A selection of T cell receptor beta chains follows, all from one sample in a study of neurological immune-mediated disorders. TCRdb used MiXCR to reprocess the 5' RACE reads, holding one entry per CDR3 protein. The sample has 20,000 or so distinct CDR3 sequences, roughly 2.6% seen once. The source material was PBMCs. These receptors were taken from a woman between 18 and 29 years old with multiple sclerosis. Each CDR3 is given with its conserved first and last residue. A D gene is named only where the DNA matches it firmly. The listing skips clone size in some rows; elsewhere it reads once, few, many or a size class.

j_call,d_call,clone_size,v_call,cdr3_nt,cdr3_aa
TRBJ1-1,NA,many,TRBV14,TGTGCCAGCAGCCAAGTGGCACCTCCTCTGAGGGTGGGTTACACTGAAGCTTTCTTT,CASSQVAPPLRVGYTEAFF
TRBJ2-1,TRBD1,many,TRBV14,TGTGCCAGCAGCCAGGGGACAGGGGGGTATGAGCAGTTCTTC,CASSQGTGGYEQFF
TRBJ1-1,NA,many,TRBV20-1,TGCAGTGCTAGACGGGGGAACACTGAAGCTTTCTTT,CSARRGNTEAFF
TRBJ1-6,NA,medium-sized,TRBV3-1,TGTGCCAGCAGCCAAGAATGGCGGGGGGGTAATTCACCCCTCCACTTT,CASSQEWRGGNSPLHF
TRBJ2-4,NA,many,TRBV5-1,TGCGCCAGCAGCTTGGAGGGGGGAGCCAAAAACATTCAGTACTTC,CASSLEGGAKNIQYF
TRBJ1-1,NA,many,TRBV7-2,TGTGCCAGCAGCTTAGACCCGATCGGGGCTTTCTTT,CASSLDPIGAFF
TRBJ1-6,TRBD1,few,TRBV28,TGTGCCAGCAGCCGGACAGGGGGCTATAATTCACCCCTCCACTTT,CASSRTGGYNSPLHF
TRBJ2-7,TRBD1,many,TRBV6-5,TGTGCCAGCAGTTACTCCGGGACAGCGAACTACGAGCAGTACTTC,CASSYSGTANYEQYF
TRBJ1-3,NA,NA,TRBV18,TGTGCCAGCTCACCACCGGGGAGTTCTGGAAACACCATATATTTT,CASSPPGSSGNTIYF
TRBJ2-3,NA,few,TRBV7-2,TGTGCCAGCAGCTACAGCGGGAGCACAGATACGCAGTATTTT,CASSYSGSTDTQYF
TRBJ2-2,TRBD2,many,TRBV20-1,TGCAGTGCCCCGACTAGCGGGAACACCGGGGAGCTGTTTTTT,CSAPTSGNTGELFF
TRBJ2-1,NA,medium-sized,TRBV2,TGTGCCAGCAGTGAATTTTTTAATGAGCAGTTCTTC,CASSEFFNEQFF
TRBJ2-2,NA,NA,TRBV11-2,TGTGCCAGCAGCTTAGCCGGGGGCACCGGGGTGCTGTTTTTT,CASSLAGGTGVLFF
TRBJ2-7,NA,NA,TRBV29-1,TGCAGCGTTGCTAGCAGCGGGTACGAGCAGTACTTC,CSVASSGYEQYF
TRBJ2-5,TRBD2,many,TRBV5-6,TGTGCCAGCTCGGGGGGGGCGGCCCAAGAGACCCAGTACTTC,CASSGGAAQETQYF
TRBJ2-5,TRBD1,NA,TRBV6-6,TGTGCCAGCAGTTACGTCGGGACAGGGGAAGGTCAAGAGACCCAGTACTTC,CASSYVGTGEGQETQYF
TRBJ2-3,NA,many,TRBV29-1,TGCAGCGTTGAGGCTAGCGATACGCAGTATTTT,CSVEASDTQYF
TRBJ1-1,NA,many,TRBV12-3/TRBV12-4,TGTGCCAGCAGCCAGCCGGAGACTGAAGCTTTCTTT,CASSQPETEAFF
TRBJ2-7,TRBD2,medium-sized,TRBV27,TGTGCCAGCAGAACGGGACTAGGGGTCTACGAGCAGTACTTC,CASRTGLGVYEQYF
TRBJ1-5,NA,many,TRBV12-3/TRBV12-4,TGTGCCAGCAGTTTAATGAAGCGTCAGCCCCAGCATTTT,CASSLMKRQPQHF
TRBJ1-2,NA,many,TRBV5-1,TGCGCCAGCAGCTTGGCGCGGCAGGAGTTCTATGGCTACACCTTC,CASSLARQEFYGYTF
TRBJ2-4,NA,medium-sized,TRBV7-7,TGTGCTAGCAGCCACCGGGACGCAGGGCACATTCAGTACTTC,CASSHRDAGHIQYF
TRBJ2-5,TRBD2,many,TRBV27,TGTGCCAGCAGTTCCCGTGGACTAGCGGGTGAGACCCAGTACTTC,CASSSRGLAGETQYF
TRBJ2-4,NA,many,TRBV7-9,TGTGCCAGCAGCCTGAGCAACATTCAGTACTTC,CASSLSNIQYF
TRBJ2-7,TRBD1,few,TRBV24-1,TGTGCCATTCTGACAGGGCGCGAACCGGCCTACGAGCAGTACTTC,CAILTGREPAYEQYF
TRBJ2-3,NA,many,TRBV6-5,TGTGCCAGCAGCCTCGGGATGAGCACAGATACGCAGTATTTT,CASSLGMSTDTQYF
TRBJ1-1,TRBD1,many,TRBV20-1,TGCAGTGCTAGAGTCACTAGCCAGGGGGGGGAAGCTTTCTTT,CSARVTSQGGEAFF
TRBJ1-2,NA,many,TRBV19,TGTGCCACCCAGGGGCAGAGGAGACTAGGCTACACCTTC,CATQGQRRLGYTF
TRBJ2-3,NA,many,TRBV7-2,TGTGCCAGCAGCCCCGCGGTCGCAGATACGCAGTATTTT,CASSPAVADTQYF
TRBJ2-6,NA,many,TRBV20-1,TGCAGTGCCACTCCGTGGGGGGCCAACGTCCTGACTTTC,CSATPWGANVLTF
TRBJ2-1,TRBD2,many,TRBV6-4,TGTGCCAGCAGTGGGACTAGCGGGAGCAATGAGCAGTTCTTC,CASSGTSGSNEQFF
TRBJ1-4,NA,many,TRBV12-3/TRBV12-4,TGTGCCAGTTGCCTTACAACTAATGAAAAACTGTTTTTT,CASCLTTNEKLFF
TRBJ2-1,TRBD2,few,TRBV10-3,TGTGCCATCAGCGAAGGGACTAGCGGGAGGAACAGTGAGCAGTTCTTC,CAISEGTSGRNSEQFF
TRBJ1-5,NA,many,TRBV12-3/TRBV12-4,TGTGCCAGCAAGTACGGCAATCAGCCCCAGCATTTT,CASKYGNQPQHF
TRBJ1-1,NA,many,TRBV7-9,TGTGCCAGCAGCTTAACCCTTGGGACTGAAGCTTTCTTT,CASSLTLGTEAFF
TRBJ1-5,NA,many,TRBV4-3,TGCGCCAGCAGCCAAGAGATGCAAAGCAATCAGCCCCAGCATTTT,CASSQEMQSNQPQHF
TRBJ1-2,NA,many,TRBV6-5,TGTGCCAGCAGTCGGACCACACGCGTAGGCGGCTACACCTTC,CASSRTTRVGGYTF
TRBJ1-2,TRBD1,many,TRBV20-1,TGCAGTGCTAGTCACCGGGACAGGGAAAACTATGGCTACACCTTC,CSASHRDRENYGYTF
TRBJ1-5,TRBD1,many,TRBV20-1,TGCAGTGCTGCGGACAGGAGCAATCAGCCCCAGCATTTT,CSAADRSNQPQHF
TRBJ2-7,NA,many,TRBV5-8,TGTGCCAGCAGCGCTGTTGGGGAGCAGTACTTC,CASSAVGEQYF
TRBJ1-4,NA,many,TRBV29-1,TGCAGCGTTGCTTCGGGTTTCAATGAAAAACTGTTTTTT,CSVASGFNEKLFF
TRBJ2-1,TRBD2,many,TRBV20-1,TGCAGTGCTAGAGACAGCGGGAGGGCCAAATCCTACAATGAGCAGTTCTTC,CSARDSGRAKSYNEQFF
TRBJ2-1,NA,many,TRBV27,TGTGCCAGCAGACCTAGACAGATCCCCTACAATGAGCAGTTCTTC,CASRPRQIPYNEQFF
TRBJ2-1,NA,many,TRBV5-1,TGCGCCAGCAGTCTTGGGAGCGTGTACAATGAGCAGTTCTTC,CASSLGSVYNEQFF
TRBJ2-7,NA,many,TRBV7-9,TGTGCCAGCAGCTTAGACCCGCCCTTGGAGCAGTACTTC,CASSLDPPLEQYF
TRBJ1-4,TRBD1,many,TRBV5-1,TGCGCCAGCAGCCTGGGGACAGGGTTGGATGAAAAACTGTTTTTT,CASSLGTGLDEKLFF
TRBJ2-1,NA,many,TRBV5-1,TGCGCCAGCAGCCAAATGGGGGGCTCCTACAATGAGCAGTTCTTC,CASSQMGGSYNEQFF
TRBJ1-1,NA,many,TRBV9,TGTGCCAGCAGCGACAGCCAGAACACTGAAGCTTTCTTT,CASSDSQNTEAFF
TRBJ2-7,TRBD1,NA,TRBV6-5,TGTGCCAGCAGTCGTCGGGACAGGGGGCAGTACGAGCAGTACTTC,CASSRRDRGQYEQYF
TRBJ2-1,NA,many,TRBV27,TGTGCCAGCAGTTTATGGGGCGCTGAGCAGTTCTTC,CASSLWGAEQFF
TRBJ2-3,TRBD2,NA,TRBV11-2,TGTGCCAGCAGCTATAGCGGGAGTGGTCCAGATACGCAGTATTTT,CASSYSGSGPDTQYF
TRBJ2-1,NA,many,TRBV11-2,TGTGCCAGCAGCTTTATCGGGGTCAATGAGCAGTTCTTC,CASSFIGVNEQFF
TRBJ1-6,NA,many,TRBV15,TGTGCCACCAGCAGAGCCGAGGAATCACCCCTCCACTTT,CATSRAEESPLHF
TRBJ1-1,NA,many,TRBV3-1,TGTGCCAGCAGCTATTCCGCGGGGGGCACTGAAGCTTTCTTT,CASSYSAGGTEAFF
TRBJ2-2,NA,many,TRBV7-8,TGTGCCAGCAGCCCTAGGGGGGGCTTTAACACCGGGGAGCTGTTTTTT,CASSPRGGFNTGELFF